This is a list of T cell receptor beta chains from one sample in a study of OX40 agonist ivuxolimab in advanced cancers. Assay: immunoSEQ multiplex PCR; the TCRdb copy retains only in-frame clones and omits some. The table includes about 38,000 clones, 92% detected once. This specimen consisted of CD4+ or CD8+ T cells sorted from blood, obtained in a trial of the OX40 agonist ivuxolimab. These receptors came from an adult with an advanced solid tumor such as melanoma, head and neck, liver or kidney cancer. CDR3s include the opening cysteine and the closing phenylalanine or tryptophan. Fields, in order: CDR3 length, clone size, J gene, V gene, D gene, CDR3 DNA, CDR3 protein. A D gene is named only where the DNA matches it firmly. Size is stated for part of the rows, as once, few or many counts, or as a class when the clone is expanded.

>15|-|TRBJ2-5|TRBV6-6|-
TGTGCCAGCAGTTACTCGGAGCGGAGCCAAGAGACCCAGTACTTC
CASSYSERSQETQYF
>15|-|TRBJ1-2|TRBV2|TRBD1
TGTGCCAGCAGTCCCGGGACAGGGCTTATTTATGGCTACACCTTC
CASSPGTGLIYGYTF
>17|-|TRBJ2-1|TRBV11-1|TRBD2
TGTGCCAGCAGCCACAGCCCCCGGACTAGCTCCTACAATGAGCAGTTCTTC
CASSHSPRTSSYNEQFF
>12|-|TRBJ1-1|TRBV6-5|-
TGTGCCAGCAGTACGGGTAACACTGAAGCTTTCTTT
CASSTGNTEAFF
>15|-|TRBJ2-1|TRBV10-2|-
TGCGCCAGCATCGACCGGGACTGGGCGCTTAATGAGCAGTTCTTC
CASIDRDWALNEQFF
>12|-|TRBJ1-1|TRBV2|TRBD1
TGTGCCAGCAAGGGGGCCCCGTTTGAAGCTTTCTTT
CASKGAPFEAFF
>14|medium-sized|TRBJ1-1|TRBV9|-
TGTGCCAGCAGCGCCCAACAGGGTAACACTGAAGCTTTCTTT
CASSAQQGNTEAFF
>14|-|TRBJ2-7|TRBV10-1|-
TGCGCCAGCAGTGAGTCGGCGGCCTGGGCCGAGCAGTACTTC
CASSESAAWAEQYF
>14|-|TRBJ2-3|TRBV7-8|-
TGTGCCAGCAGCTTAGGGCGCCTCACAGATACGCAGTATTTT
CASSLGRLTDTQYF
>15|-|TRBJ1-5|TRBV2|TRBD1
TGTGCCAGCACCGAACGGCAGGGGGCAGGTCAGCCCCAGCATTTT
CASTERQGAGQPQHF